Following are 14 T cell receptor beta chains from one sample sequenced in a study of early T cells in non-severe SARS-CoV-2 infection. TCRdb ran MiXCR on the 5' RACE reads and lists one entry per CDR3 protein. The sample shows some 67,000 distinct CDR3 sequences, 8% to 10% of them seen only once. The input for sequencing was whole blood, taken at baseline. These receptor sequences come from an adult who was a healthcare worker with PCR-confirmed SARS-CoV-2 infection or an uninfected control (not recorded which).

In this sample, this clonotype turned up a few times. The chain carries TRBV7-3 and TRBJ2-3; D is perhaps TRBD1 (5 bases). CDR1 is SGHTA and CDR2 is FQGTGA in the germline V gene. The V gene lost 5 bases and the J gene lost 4 bases, with 13 bases spanning the gap. The CDR3 loop spans 14 amino acids. The CDR3 region has the DNA TGTGCCAGCAGCCGAGACAGCCATTCAGATACGCAGTATTTT. It specifies CASSRDSHSDTQYF.

The rearrangement joins TRBV18 to TRBJ2-7; 10 nucleotides align to TRBD1. From germline, CDR1 is KGHSH and CDR2 LQKENI. This CDR3 has 15 amino acids. V gave up 0 bases and J gave up 6 bases; unmatched junction bases: 5. The CDR3 bases are TGTGCCAGCTCACCACCGGGACAGGGGCTCGGCGAGCAGTACTTC. Its protein is CASSPPGQGLGEQYF.

V and J are TRBV15 and TRBJ2-5; D not certain. The V gene lost 1 base and the J gene lost 4 bases, with 13 bases spanning the gap. The CDR3 contains 15 residues. CDR1 and CDR2 from the germline V gene are LNHNV and YYDKDF (reference sequence). This chain's CDR3 is CATSRADSGAETQYF. The CDR3 DNA is TGTGCCACCAGCAGAGCCGACTCAGGAGCAGAGACCCAGTACTTC. Together with reference TRBV15 and TRBJ2-5, the CDR3 gives the full variable domain: DAMVIQNPRYQVTQFGKPVTLSCSQTLNHNVMYWYQQKSSQAPKLLFHYYDKDFNNEADTPDNFQSRRPNTSFCFLDIRSPGLGDTAMYLCATSRADSGAETQYFGPGTRLLVL.

Many counts were recorded for this clonotype. The V gene is TRBV20-1, the J gene TRBJ2-3; TRBD1 agrees at 7 bases. The V gene end was trimmed by 1 base and the J gene end by 1 base; junction bases not matched to a gene: 11. CDR3 length: 17 amino acids. In germline, CDR1 is DFQATT, CDR2 SNEGSKA (reference sequence). For the CDR3, the DNA is TGCAGTGCTAGAGCTTCAAAACAGGGGCTCCGCACAGATACGCAGTATTTT. Translated: CSARASKQGLRTDTQYF.

This clonotype was seen a handful of times. The gene calls are TRBV28 and TRBJ2-7, with D unresolved. This CDR3 has 16 amino acids. The V and J ends lost 6 bases and 4 bases respectively, with 22 bases between them. Germline-derived CDR1 and CDR2 are MDHEN and SYDVKM. CDR3 in DNA: TGTGCCAGCAGCCCCGCTTTTGGGAATAGCTCTTACGAGCAGTACTTC. It yields the protein CASSPAFGNSSYEQYF.

Only a few counts were recorded for this clonotype. This rearrangement joins TRBV9 to TRBJ2-1; D possibly corresponds to TRBD1 (5 bases). This CDR3 has 16 residues. The V and J ends lost 4 bases and 0 bases respectively, with 14 bases between them. CDR1 and CDR2 from the germline V gene are SGDLS and YYNGEE. The CDR3 nucleotides are TGTGCCAGCAGCCCACAGGTGTTAAGCTCCTACAATGAGCAGTTCTTC. Its translation is CASSPQVLSSYNEQFF. Together with reference TRBV9 and TRBJ2-1, the CDR3 gives the full variable domain: DSGVTQTPKHLITATGQRVTLRCSPRSGDLSVYWYQQSLDQGLQFLIQYYNGEERAKGNILERFSAQQFPDLHSELNLSSLELGDSALYFCASSPQVLSSYNEQFFGPGTRLTVL.

This clonotype was observed at least ten times. This chain connects TRBV28 to TRBJ2-1, with no clear D. V was shortened by 2 bases and J by 3 bases, with 2 bases between the two germline ends. The V gene's germline CDR1 is MDHEN and CDR2 SYDVKM. This CDR3 comprises 12 residues. CDR3 sequence reads: CASSLDYNEQFF. The CDR3 nucleotides are TGTGCCAGCAGTTTAGACTACAATGAGCAGTTCTTC.

The table lists this clonotype with a few counts. This rearrangement joins TRBV12-3 or TRBV12-4 to TRBJ1-1, with 7 bases aligning to TRBD1. This CDR3 is built from 14 residues. V dropped 6 bases and J dropped 2; count of bases not matched to a gene: 6. The CDR3 region is CASSYGTANTEAFF. CDR3 DNA sequence: TGTGCCAGCAGCTACGGGACAGCTAACACTGAAGCTTTCTTT.

This clonotype was counted ten times or more. The chain recombines TRBV20-1 with TRBJ2-1, with D perhaps TRBD2 (5 bases). From germline, CDR1 is DFQATT and CDR2 SNEGSKA (reference sequence). Trimming shortened V by 0 bases and J by 3 bases, and 9 bases separated the two germline ends. CDR3 length: 14 amino acids. CDR3 in DNA: TGCAGTGCTAGAGATTGGAGGAACTACAATGAGCAGTTCTTC. Residues: CSARDWRNYNEQFF.

This clonotype turned up a few times. The chain uses TRBV7-8 and TRBJ2-3; 8 nucleotides agree with TRBD2. This CDR3 is built from 14 residues. Germline assignment: CDR1 SGHVS and CDR2 FQNEAQ. With 7 bases clipped from V and 3 bases from J, the junction kept 6 bases outside the gene matches. CDR3 bases: TGTGCCAGCATGGTGGCGGGAGGTACAGATACGCAGTATTTT. This encodes CASMVAGGTDTQYF.

This clonotype was picked up many times. J is TRBJ2-7 and V is TRBV15, with no clear D. The germline V gene encodes CDR1 LNHNV and CDR2 YYDKDF (reference sequence). The CDR3 has 15 amino acids. Trimming took off 0 bases at V and 3 bases at J, with 12 bases between the two ends. The CDR3 nucleotides are TGTGCCACCAGCAGAGAGGTCACAGCAAACTACGAGCAGTACTTC. Protein product: CATSREVTANYEQYF.

CDR3 coding DNA: TGTGCCAGCAGCGGCGGACTAGCGGGAGGTCCCGGGGAGCTGTTTTTT. It encodes CASSGGLAGGPGELFF. The rearrangement joins TRBV6-5 to TRBJ2-2, with 14 bases matching TRBD2. The CDR3 spans 16 residues. Germline V gene lookup returns CDR1 MNHEY and CDR2 SVGAGI. V trimming: 6 bases; J trimming: 6 bases; junction bases outside the gene matches: 6.

There are many counts of this clonotype. The rearrangement joins TRBV20-1 to TRBJ2-1, with 9 positions matching TRBD1. V shed 3 bases, J shed 7 bases, and the junction held 7 bases outside the gene matches. This CDR3 has 14 amino acids. Germline CDR1 is DFQATT and CDR2 is SNEGSKA (reference sequence). CDR3 sequence reads: CSARTNRGRNEQFF. The CDR3 DNA sequence: TGCAGTGCTAGGACCAACAGGGGGCGTAATGAGCAGTTCTTC.

This clonotype was seen a few times. CDR3 residues: CASRTETYRGEQYF. The DNA of the CDR3 is TGTGCCAGCAGGACGGAAACCTACAGGGGCGAGCAGTACTTC. The rearrangement links TRBV6-5 to TRBJ2-7, with TRBD1 identical over 7 bases. The V segment lost 6 bases and the J segment 6 bases; nucleotides outside the gene matches: 11. The CDR3 consists of 14 residues. Germline V CDR1 and CDR2: MNHEY, SVGAGI.